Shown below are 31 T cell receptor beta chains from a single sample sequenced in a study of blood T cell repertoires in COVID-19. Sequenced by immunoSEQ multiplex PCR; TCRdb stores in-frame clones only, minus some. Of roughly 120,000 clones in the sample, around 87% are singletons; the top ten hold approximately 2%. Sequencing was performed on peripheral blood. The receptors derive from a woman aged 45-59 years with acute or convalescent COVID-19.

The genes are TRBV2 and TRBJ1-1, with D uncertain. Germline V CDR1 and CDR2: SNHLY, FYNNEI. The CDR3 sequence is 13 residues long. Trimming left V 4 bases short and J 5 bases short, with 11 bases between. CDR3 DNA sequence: TGTGCCAGCAGTGTTGGGAGTGGGACTGAAGCTTTCTTT. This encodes CASSVGSGTEAFF.

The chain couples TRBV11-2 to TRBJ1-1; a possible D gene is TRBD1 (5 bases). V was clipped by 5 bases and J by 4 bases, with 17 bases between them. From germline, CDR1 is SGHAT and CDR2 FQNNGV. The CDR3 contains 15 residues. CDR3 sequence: CASSAGREPGTEAFF. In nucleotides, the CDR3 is TGTGCCAGCAGCGCCGGCAGGGAACCGGGCACTGAAGCTTTCTTT.

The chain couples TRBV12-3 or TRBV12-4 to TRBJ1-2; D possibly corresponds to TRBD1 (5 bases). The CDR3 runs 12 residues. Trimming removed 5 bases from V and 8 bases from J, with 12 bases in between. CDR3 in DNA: TGTGCCAGCAGTAACGCAAGGGGAGGCTACACCTTC. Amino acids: CASSNARGGYTF.

The CDR3 DNA is TGTGCCAGCAGCGACGGACTAGCGGGAGGGCACAGCACAGATACGCAGTATTTT. Residues: CASSDGLAGGHSTDTQYF. The chain employs TRBV13 and TRBJ2-3; the match to TRBD2 covers 15 bases. The germline CDR1 and CDR2 sequences are PRHDT and FYEKMQ (reference sequence). The CDR3 spans 18 residues. Losses at the gene ends were 5 bases for V and 0 bases for J; bases not matched to a gene: 6. The variable domain in full, completed from reference TRBV13 and TRBJ2-3, reads AAGVIQSPRHLIKEKRETATLKCYPIPRHDTVYWYQQGPGQDPQFLISFYEKMQSDKGSIPDRFSAQQFSDYHSELNMSSLELGDSALYFCASSDGLAGGHSTDTQYFGPGTRLTVL.

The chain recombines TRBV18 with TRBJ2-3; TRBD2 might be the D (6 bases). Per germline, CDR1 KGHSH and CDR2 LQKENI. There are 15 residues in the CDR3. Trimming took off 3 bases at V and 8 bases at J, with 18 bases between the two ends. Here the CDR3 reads CASSPTRENLGTQYF. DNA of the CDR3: TGTGCCAGCTCACCTACCCGGGAGAACCTCGGTACGCAGTATTTT. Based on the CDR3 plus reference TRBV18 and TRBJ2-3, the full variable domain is NAGVMQNPRHLVRRRGQEARLRCSPMKGHSHVYWYRQLPEEGLKFMVYLQKENIIDESGMPKERFSAEFPKEGPSILRIQQVVRGDSAAYFCASSPTRENLGTQYFGPGTRLTVL.

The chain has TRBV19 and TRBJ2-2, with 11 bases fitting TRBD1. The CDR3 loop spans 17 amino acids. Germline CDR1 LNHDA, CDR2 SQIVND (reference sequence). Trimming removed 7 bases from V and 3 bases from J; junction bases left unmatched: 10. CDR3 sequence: CASKGQGALAYTGELFF. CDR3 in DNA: TGTGCCAGTAAAGGACAGGGGGCTCTAGCGTACACCGGGGAGCTGTTTTTT.

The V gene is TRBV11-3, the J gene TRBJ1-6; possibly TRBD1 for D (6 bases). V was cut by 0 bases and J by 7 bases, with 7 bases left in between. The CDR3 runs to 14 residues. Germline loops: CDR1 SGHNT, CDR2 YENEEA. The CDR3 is CASSLEGANSPLHF. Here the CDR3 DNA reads TGTGCCAGCAGCTTAGAGGGGGCGAATTCACCCCTCCACTTT.

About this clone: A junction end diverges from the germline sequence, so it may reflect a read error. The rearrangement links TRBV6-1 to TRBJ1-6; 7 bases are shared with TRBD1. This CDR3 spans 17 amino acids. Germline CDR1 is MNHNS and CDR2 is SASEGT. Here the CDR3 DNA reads TGTGCCAGCAGAGAAGGTCCGACAGGGTTATATAATTCACCCCTCCACTTT. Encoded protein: CASREGPTGLYNSPLHF.

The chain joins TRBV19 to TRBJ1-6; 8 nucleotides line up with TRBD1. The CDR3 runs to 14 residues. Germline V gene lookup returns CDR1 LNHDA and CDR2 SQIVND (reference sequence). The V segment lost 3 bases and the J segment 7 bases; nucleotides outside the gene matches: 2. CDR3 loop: CASSIQGANSPLHF. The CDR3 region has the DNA TGTGCCAGTAGTATTCAGGGGGCGAATTCACCCCTCCACTTT.

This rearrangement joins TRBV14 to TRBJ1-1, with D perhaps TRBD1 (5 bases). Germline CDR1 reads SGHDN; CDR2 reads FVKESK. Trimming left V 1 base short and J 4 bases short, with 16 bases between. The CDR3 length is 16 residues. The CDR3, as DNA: TGTGCCAGCAGCCAAGCTCGTCAGGGCTGGGGCACTGAAGCTTTCTTT. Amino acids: CASSQARQGWGTEAFF.

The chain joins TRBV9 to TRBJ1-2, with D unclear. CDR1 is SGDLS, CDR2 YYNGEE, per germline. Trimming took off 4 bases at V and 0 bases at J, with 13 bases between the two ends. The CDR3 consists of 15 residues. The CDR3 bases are TGTGCCAGCAGCCCCGAGGAGCTACCTAACTATGGCTACACCTTC. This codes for CASSPEELPNYGYTF.

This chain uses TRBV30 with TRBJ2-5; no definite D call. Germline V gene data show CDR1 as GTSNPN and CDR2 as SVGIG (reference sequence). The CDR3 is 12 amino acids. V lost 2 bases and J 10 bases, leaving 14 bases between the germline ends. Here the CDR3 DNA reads TGTGCCTGGAGTCCACCCCCCTTGAGCCAGTACTTC. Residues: CAWSPPPLSQYF.

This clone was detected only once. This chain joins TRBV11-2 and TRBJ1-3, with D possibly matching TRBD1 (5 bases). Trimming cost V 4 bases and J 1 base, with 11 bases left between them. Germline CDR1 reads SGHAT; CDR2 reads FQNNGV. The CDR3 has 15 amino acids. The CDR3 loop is CASSSRGGSGNTIYF. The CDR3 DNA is TGTGCCAGCAGCTCCCGGGGGGGTTCTGGAAACACCATATATTTT. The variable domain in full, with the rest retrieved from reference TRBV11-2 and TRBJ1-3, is EAGVAQSPRYKIIEKRQSVAFWCNPISGHATLYWYQQILGQGPKLLIQFQNNGVVDDSQLPKDRFSAERLKGVDSTLKIQPAKLEDSAVYLCASSSRGGSGNTIYFGEGSWLTVV.

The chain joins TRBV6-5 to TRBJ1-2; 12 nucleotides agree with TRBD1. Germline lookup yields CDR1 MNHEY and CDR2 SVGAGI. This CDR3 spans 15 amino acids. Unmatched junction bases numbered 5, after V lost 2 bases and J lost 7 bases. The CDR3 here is CASSYQGQGAGGYTF. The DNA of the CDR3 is TGTGCCAGCAGTTACCAGGGACAGGGGGCTGGTGGCTACACCTTC.

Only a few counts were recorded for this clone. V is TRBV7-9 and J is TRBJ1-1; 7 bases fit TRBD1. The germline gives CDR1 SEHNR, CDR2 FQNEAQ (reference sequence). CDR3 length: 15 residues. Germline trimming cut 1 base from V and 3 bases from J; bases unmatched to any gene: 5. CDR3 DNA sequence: TGTGCCAGCAGCTTAGAGGCAGGGGGAGACACTGAAGCTTTCTTT. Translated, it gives CASSLEAGGDTEAFF. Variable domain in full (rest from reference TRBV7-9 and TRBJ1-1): DTGVSQNPRHKITKRGQNVTFRCDPISEHNRLYWYRQTLGQGPEFLTYFQNEAQLEKSRLLSDRFSAERPKGSFSTLEIQRTEQGDSAMYLCASSLEAGGDTEAFFGQGTRLTVV.

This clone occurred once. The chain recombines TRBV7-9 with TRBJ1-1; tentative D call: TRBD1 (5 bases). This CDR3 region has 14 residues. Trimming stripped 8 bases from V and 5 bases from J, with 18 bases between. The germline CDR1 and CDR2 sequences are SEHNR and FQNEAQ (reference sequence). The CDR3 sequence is CASLQIGAGTEAFF. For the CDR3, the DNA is TGTGCCAGCCTTCAAATTGGGGCAGGGACTGAAGCTTTCTTT.

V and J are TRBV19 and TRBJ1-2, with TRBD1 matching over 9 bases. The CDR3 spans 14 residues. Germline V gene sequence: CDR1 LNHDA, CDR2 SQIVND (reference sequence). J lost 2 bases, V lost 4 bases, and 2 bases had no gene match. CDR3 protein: CASSSGTGNYGYTF. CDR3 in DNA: TGTGCCAGTAGTAGTGGGACAGGGAACTATGGCTACACCTTC.

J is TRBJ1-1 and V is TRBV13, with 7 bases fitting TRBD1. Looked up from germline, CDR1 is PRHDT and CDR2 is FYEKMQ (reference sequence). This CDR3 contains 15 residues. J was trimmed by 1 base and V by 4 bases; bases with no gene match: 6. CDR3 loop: CASSWVGQKNTEAFF. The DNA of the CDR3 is TGTGCCAGCAGCTGGGTGGGACAGAAGAACACTGAAGCTTTCTTT.

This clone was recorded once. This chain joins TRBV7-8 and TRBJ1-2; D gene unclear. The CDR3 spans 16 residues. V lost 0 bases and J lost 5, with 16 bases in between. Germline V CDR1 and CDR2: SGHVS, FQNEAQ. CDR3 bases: TGTGCCAGCAGCTTAGCCCGAGGGAAGATAGGGTATGGCTACACCTTC. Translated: CASSLARGKIGYGYTF.

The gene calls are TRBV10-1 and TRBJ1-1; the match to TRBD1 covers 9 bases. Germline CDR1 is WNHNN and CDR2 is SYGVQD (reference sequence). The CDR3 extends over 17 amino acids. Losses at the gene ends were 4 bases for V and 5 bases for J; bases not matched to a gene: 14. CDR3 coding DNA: TGCGCCAGCAGTGGGGAGAACCGGGACAGGGAGGATACTGAAGCTTTCTTT. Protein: CASSGENRDREDTEAFF.

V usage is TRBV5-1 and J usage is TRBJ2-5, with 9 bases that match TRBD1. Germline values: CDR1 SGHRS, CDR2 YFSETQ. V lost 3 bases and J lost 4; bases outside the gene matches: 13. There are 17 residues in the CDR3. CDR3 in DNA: TGCGCCAGCAGCTCCGGGGGACAGGGAGGATTCGGAGAGACCCAGTACTTC. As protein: CASSSGGQGGFGETQYF.

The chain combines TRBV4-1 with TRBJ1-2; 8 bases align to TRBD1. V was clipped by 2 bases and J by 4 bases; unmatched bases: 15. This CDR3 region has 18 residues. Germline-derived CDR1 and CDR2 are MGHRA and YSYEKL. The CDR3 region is CASSQPGQGHSALYGYTF. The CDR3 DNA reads TGCGCCAGCAGCCAACCTGGACAGGGCCACTCCGCACTCTATGGCTACACCTTC.

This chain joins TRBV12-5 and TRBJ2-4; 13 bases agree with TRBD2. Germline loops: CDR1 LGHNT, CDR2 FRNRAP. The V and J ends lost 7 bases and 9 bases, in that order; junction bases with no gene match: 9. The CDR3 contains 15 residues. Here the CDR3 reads CASATTSGGRVIQYF. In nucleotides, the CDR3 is TGTGCTAGTGCCACGACTAGCGGGGGGCGGGTCATTCAGTACTTC.

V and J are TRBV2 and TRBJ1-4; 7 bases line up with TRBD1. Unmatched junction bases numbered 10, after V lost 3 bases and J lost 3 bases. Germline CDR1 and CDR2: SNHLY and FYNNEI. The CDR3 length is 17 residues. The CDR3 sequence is CASSDPRNRGANEKLFF. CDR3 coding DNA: TGTGCCAGCAGTGATCCCCGCAACAGGGGTGCTAATGAAAAACTGTTTTTT.

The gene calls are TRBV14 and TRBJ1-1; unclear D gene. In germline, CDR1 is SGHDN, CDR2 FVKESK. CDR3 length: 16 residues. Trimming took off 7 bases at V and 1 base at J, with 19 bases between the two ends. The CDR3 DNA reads TGTGCCAGCAACTCAAAGTGGGAGAGAACGAACACTGAAGCTTTCTTT. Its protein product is CASNSKWERTNTEAFF.

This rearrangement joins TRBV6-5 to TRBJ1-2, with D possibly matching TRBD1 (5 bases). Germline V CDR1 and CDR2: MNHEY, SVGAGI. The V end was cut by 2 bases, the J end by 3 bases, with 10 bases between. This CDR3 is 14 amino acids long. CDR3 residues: CASSYARVDYGYTF. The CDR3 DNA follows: TGTGCCAGCAGTTACGCCAGGGTGGACTATGGCTACACCTTC.

In DNA, the CDR3 is TGTGCCAGCAGCTTACCAGGGGGCGCAGATACGCAGTATTTT. Its protein product is CASSLPGGADTQYF. This chain uses TRBV5-4 with TRBJ2-3; TRBD1 agrees at 8 bases. The trim removed 2 bases at V and 4 bases at J, leaving 3 bases unmatched. Germline V lookup: CDR1 SGHNT, CDR2 YYREEE (reference sequence). This CDR3 is built from 14 residues.

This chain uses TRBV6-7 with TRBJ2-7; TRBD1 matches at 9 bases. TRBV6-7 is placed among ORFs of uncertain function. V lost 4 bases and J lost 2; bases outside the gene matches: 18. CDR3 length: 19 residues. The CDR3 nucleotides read TGTGCCAGCAGTTGTAGGCTTACAGGGGGCGGCTGGGCAGCCTACGAGCAGTACTTC. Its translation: CASSCRLTGGGWAAYEQYF.

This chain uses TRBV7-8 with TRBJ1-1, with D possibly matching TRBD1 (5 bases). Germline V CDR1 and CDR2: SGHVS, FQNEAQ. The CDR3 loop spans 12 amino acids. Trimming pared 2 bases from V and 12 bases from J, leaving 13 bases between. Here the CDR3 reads CASSLIQGSPFF. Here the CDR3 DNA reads TGTGCCAGCAGCTTAATTCAGGGTTCACCTTTCTTT. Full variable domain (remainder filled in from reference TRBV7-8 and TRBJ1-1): GAGVSQSPRYKVAKRGQDVALRCDPISGHVSLFWYQQALGQGPEFLTYFQNEAQLDKSGLPSDRFFAERPEGSVSTLKIQRTQQEDSAVYLCASSLIQGSPFFGQGTRLTVV.

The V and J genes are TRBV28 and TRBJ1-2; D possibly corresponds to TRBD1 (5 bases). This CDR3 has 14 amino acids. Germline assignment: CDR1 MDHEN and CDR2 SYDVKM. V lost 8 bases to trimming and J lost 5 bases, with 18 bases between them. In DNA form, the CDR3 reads TGTGCCAGCTCGGGGGTTGGGGGGTATTATGGCTACACCTTC. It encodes CASSGVGGYYGYTF.

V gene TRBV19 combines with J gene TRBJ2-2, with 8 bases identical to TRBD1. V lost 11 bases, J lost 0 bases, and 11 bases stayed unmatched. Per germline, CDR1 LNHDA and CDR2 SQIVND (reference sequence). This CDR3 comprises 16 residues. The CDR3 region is CAAQSQGAPNTGELFF. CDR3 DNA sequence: TGTGCCGCTCAGTCCCAGGGGGCGCCGAACACCGGGGAGCTGTTTTTT.